The sequence of this T cell receptor (beta chain) was determined in a study of shared clonotypes between healthy human individuals. On sorted subsets, replicate PCRs used about 180 ng DNA, or 25,000 to 35,000 T cell genomes. The repertoire was sequenced with immunoSEQ multiplex PCR; TCRdb's copy has only in-frame clones and lacks some. The sample holds 550,000 to 800,000 clones; around 72% are singletons and the top ten take less than 2%. The clonotype originates from a woman aged 30 to 39 in good health. The sequenced sample consisted of memory CD4+ T cells sorted from blood. Subset meaning: CD45RA-negative fraction.

The CDR3 region has the DNA TGTGCCAGCAGCTTACTGGTATCGGGAAGTGGGCAGCCCCAGCATTTT. Translation gives CASSLLVSGSGQPQHF. The chain couples TRBV7-8 to TRBJ1-5; no reliable D call. This CDR3 has 16 residues. The germline V gene has CDR1 SGHVS and CDR2 FQNEAQ. Trimming cost V 2 bases and J 7 bases, with 18 bases left between them.